This T cell receptor beta chain emerged from a study of T-cell memory formation after mild COVID-19. In germline, CDR1 is SGHRS, CDR2 YFSETQ. Trimming took off 1 base at V and 3 bases at J, with 16 bases between the two ends. The CDR3 sequence is 17 residues long. Study results and limitations: Shrinking CD4+ clones were chiefly CM and EM; CD8+ ones were chiefly EMRA. Pre-infection memory carried some responding clones, suggesting that cross-reactive memory joined.

With constant-segment primers, 5'RACE yielded cDNA libraries of TCR alpha and TCR beta that carried sample barcodes and UMIs. TCRdb ran MiXCR on the 5' RACE reads and lists one entry per CDR3 protein. The table lists about 270,000 distinct CDR3 sequences, approximately 15% of them singletons. About this clonotype: Antigen unknown.

The specimen was PBMCs or a T cell subset sorted from them (not recorded which). The sequence was obtained from a man younger than 30 who had mild COVID-19 (a few samples of this study predate the infection). Cell type and time point are not known. The chain couples TRBV5-1 to TRBJ2-2; a possible D gene is TRBD1 (6 bases). The CDR3, as DNA: TGCGCCAGCAGCTTGACAACTACAGGGCCGGACACCGGGGAGCTGTTTTTT. This sequence encodes CASSLTTTGPDTGELFF.